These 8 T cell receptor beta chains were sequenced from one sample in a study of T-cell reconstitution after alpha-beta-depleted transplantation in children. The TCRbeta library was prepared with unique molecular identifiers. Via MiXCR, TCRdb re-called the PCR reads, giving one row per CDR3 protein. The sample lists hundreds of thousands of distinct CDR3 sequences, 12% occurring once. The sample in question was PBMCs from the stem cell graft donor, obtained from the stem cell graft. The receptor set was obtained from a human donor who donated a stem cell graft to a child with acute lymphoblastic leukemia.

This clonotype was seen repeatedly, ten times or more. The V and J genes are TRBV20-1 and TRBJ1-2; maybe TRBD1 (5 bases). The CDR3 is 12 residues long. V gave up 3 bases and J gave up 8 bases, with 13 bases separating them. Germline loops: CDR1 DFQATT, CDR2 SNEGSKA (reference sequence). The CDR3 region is CSARGPDRGYTF. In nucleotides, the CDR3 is TGCAGTGCTAGGGGACCAGACCGGGGCTACACCTTC.

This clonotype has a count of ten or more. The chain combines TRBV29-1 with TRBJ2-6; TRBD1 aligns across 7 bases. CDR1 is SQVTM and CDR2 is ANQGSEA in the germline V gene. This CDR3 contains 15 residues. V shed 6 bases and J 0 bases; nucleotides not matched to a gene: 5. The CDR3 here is CSVGTDNSGANVLTF. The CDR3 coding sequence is TGCAGCGTCGGGACAGACAACTCTGGGGCCAACGTCCTGACTTTC.

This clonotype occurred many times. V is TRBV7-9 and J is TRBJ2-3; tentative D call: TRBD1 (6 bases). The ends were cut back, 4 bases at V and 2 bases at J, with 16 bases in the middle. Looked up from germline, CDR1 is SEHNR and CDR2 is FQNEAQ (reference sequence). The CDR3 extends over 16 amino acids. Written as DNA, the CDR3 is TGTGCCAGCAGCTCCGGGACATTCCTTGACACAGATACGCAGTATTTT. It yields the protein CASSSGTFLDTDTQYF.

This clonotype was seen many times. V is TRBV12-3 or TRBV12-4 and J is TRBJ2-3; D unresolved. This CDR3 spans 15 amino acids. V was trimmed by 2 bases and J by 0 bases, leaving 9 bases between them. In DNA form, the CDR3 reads TGTGCCAGCAGTTTAAGTTCAGAGAGCACAGATACGCAGTATTTT. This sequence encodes CASSLSSESTDTQYF.

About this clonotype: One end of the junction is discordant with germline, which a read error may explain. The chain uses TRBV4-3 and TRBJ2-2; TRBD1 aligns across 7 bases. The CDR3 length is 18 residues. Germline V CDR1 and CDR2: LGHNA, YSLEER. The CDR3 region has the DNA TGCGCCAGCAGCCAAGAAAGGGTACAGGGGACGAACACCGGTGAGCTGTTTTTT. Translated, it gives CASSQERVQGTNTGELFF.

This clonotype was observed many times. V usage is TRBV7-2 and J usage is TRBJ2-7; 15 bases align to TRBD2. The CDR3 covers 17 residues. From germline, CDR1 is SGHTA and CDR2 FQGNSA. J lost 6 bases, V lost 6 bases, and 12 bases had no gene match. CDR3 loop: CASSLQGTSGRLGEQYF. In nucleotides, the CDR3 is TGTGCCAGCAGTCTCCAAGGGACTAGCGGGAGGCTCGGCGAGCAGTACTTC.

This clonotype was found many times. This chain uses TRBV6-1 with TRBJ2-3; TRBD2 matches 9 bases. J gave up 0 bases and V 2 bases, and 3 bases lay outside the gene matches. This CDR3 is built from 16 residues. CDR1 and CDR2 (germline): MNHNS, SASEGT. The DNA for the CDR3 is TGTGCCAGCAGTGAATTGCGGGGGGGTAGCACAGATACGCAGTATTTT. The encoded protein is CASSELRGGSTDTQYF.

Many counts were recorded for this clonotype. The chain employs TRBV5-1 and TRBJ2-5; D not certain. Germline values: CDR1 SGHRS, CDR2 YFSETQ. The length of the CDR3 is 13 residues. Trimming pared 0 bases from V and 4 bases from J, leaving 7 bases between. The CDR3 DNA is TGCGCCAGCAGCTTGGGGGTAGGAGAGACCCAGTACTTC. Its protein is CASSLGVGETQYF.